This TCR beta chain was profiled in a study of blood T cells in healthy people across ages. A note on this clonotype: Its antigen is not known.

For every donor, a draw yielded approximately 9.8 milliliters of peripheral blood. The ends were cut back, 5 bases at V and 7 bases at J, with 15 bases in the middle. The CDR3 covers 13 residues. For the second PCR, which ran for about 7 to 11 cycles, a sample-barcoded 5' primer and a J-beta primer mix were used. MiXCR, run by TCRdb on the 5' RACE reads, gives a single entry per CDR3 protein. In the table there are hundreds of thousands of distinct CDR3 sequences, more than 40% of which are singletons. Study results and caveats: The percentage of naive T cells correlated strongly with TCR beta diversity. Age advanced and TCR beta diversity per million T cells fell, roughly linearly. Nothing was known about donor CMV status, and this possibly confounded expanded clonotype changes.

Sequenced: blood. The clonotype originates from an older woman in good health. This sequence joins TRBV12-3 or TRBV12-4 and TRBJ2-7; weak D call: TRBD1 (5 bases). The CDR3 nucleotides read TGTGCCAGCAGTCATACACGGTCAGGGGAGCAGTACTTC. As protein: CASSHTRSGEQYF.